The 27 T cell receptor beta chains in this list originate from one sample, sequenced in a study of beta chain features in type 1 diabetes. What was sequenced were expressed TCRB transcripts, since all of the isolated RNA had been reverse transcribed. Assay used: immunoSEQ multiplex PCR; TCRdb lists only in-frame clones, some missing. This repertoire shows 200,000 to 250,000 clones, around 14% found once; its top ten account for around 0.025%. Sequencing used naive CD4+ T cells from blood. The receptor set was obtained from a woman in her forties in good health.

In its sample, this clone was seen a few times. The chain has TRBV5-5 and TRBJ2-1; possible D gene TRBD1, 6 bases. With 4 bases removed from V and 3 bases from J, the gap between germline ends came to 8 bases. The V gene's germline CDR1 is SGHKS and CDR2 YYEKEE (reference sequence). The CDR3 is made up of 13 amino acids. Here the CDR3 DNA reads TGTGCCAGCAGCCCAGGGGACTACAATGAGCAGTTCTTC. It is translated as CASSPGDYNEQFF.

V is TRBV7-9 and J is TRBJ1-5; D remains unclear. Trimming took off 1 base at V and 5 bases at J, with 12 bases between the two ends. The germline gives CDR1 SEHNR, CDR2 FQNEAQ (reference sequence). The CDR3 runs to 15 residues. CDR3 DNA sequence: TGTGCCAGCAGCTTAGGCGCAAACGCCCATCAGCCCCAGCATTTT. It yields the protein CASSLGANAHQPQHF.

The chain recombines TRBV14 with TRBJ2-2; unclear D gene. The CDR3 is 13 amino acids. From germline, CDR1 is SGHDN and CDR2 FVKESK. V lost 1 base to trimming and J lost 9 bases, with 9 bases between them. The CDR3 here is CASSQVGPRELFF. The CDR3 nucleotides are TGTGCCAGCAGCCAAGTTGGGCCCCGGGAGCTGTTTTTT.

The chain employs TRBV2 and TRBJ2-7; 7 bases match TRBD2. The junction had 6 bases not matched to a gene; V was cut back by 2 bases and J by 2 bases. This CDR3 is built from 15 residues. The germline CDR1 and CDR2 sequences are SNHLY and FYNNEI. CDR3 bases: TGTGCCAGCAGTGAATGGGGAGGGGACCCCTACGAGCAGTACTTC. This codes for CASSEWGGDPYEQYF.

The chain joins TRBV6-6 to TRBJ2-7, with a weak D call TRBD1 (5 bases). Germline V gene lookup returns CDR1 MNHNY and CDR2 SVGAGI (reference sequence). The V gene lost 5 bases and the J gene lost 4 bases, with 9 bases spanning the gap. CDR3 length: 12 amino acids. CDR3 protein: CASSLTVYEQYF. The CDR3 region has the DNA TGTGCCAGCAGTCTGACAGTATACGAGCAGTACTTC.

This clone has only a few counts. This chain joins TRBV5-1 and TRBJ2-5; TRBD2 agrees at 13 bases. The CDR3 runs 17 residues. The ends lost 4 bases at V and 2 bases at J; junction bases unmatched: 8. Germline V lookup: CDR1 SGHRS, CDR2 YFSETQ. Written as DNA, the CDR3 is TGCGCCAGCAGCAGACTAGCGGGGGGTCGTGTGCAAGAGACCCAGTACTTC. This translates into CASSRLAGGRVQETQYF. Based on the CDR3 plus reference TRBV5-1 and TRBJ2-5, the full variable domain is KAGVTQTPRYLIKTRGQQVTLSCSPISGHRSVSWYQQTPGQGLQFLFEYFSETQRNKGNFPGRFSGRQFSNSRSEMNVSTLELGDSALYLCASSRLAGGRVQETQYFGPGTRLLVL.

The chain combines TRBV7-9 with TRBJ2-7; TRBD1 aligns across 12 bases. Unmatched junction bases numbered 12, after V lost 5 bases and J lost 4 bases. The germline CDR1 and CDR2 sequences are SEHNR and FQNEAQ (reference sequence). This CDR3 is built from 17 residues. The chain's CDR3 is CASSPSQGTGGWYEQYF. The CDR3 nucleotides read TGTGCCAGCAGCCCGAGTCAAGGGACAGGGGGCTGGTACGAGCAGTACTTC.

The chain combines TRBV25-1 with TRBJ2-1, with a possible D match to TRBD1 (6 bases). Trimming pared 6 bases from V and 0 bases from J, leaving 12 bases between. CDR1 MGHDK and CDR2 SYGVNS come from the germline V gene. The length of the CDR3 is 15 residues. Here the CDR3 DNA reads TGTGCCAGCAGGTCGGACAGCTACTCCTACAATGAGCAGTTCTTC. This sequence encodes CASRSDSYSYNEQFF.

The V and J genes are TRBV25-1 and TRBJ2-5; TRBD1 agrees at 10 bases. The CDR3 consists of 14 residues. V lost 6 bases and J lost 5; bases outside the gene matches: 6. CDR1 and CDR2 (germline): MGHDK, SYGVNS. The CDR3 loop reads CASRDDRGPETQYF. DNA of the CDR3: TGTGCCAGCAGGGATGACAGGGGGCCGGAGACCCAGTACTTC.

A few counts support this clone. The CDR3 protein is CASSLAISWGEETQYF. Written as DNA, the CDR3 is TGTGCCAGCAGCTTGGCAATTAGCTGGGGAGAAGAGACCCAGTACTTC. J is TRBJ2-5 and V is TRBV5-6; perhaps TRBD2 as D (5 bases). The ends were cut back, 0 bases at V and 3 bases at J, with 15 bases in the middle. The CDR3 totals 16 residues. Germline CDR1 and CDR2: SGHDT and YYEEEE.

The rearrangement uses TRBV7-2 and TRBJ2-1; D is uncertain. This CDR3 contains 15 residues. V was trimmed by 4 bases and J by 3 bases, leaving 13 bases between them. Germline-derived CDR1 and CDR2 are SGHTA and FQGNSA. The CDR3 is CASSSGPLGYNEQFF. In DNA form, the CDR3 reads TGTGCCAGCAGCTCTGGGCCCCTGGGCTACAATGAGCAGTTCTTC.

This rearrangement joins TRBV7-2 to TRBJ2-5, with 7 nucleotides matching TRBD1. The J segment lost 3 bases and the V segment lost 0 bases, leaving 1 base of the junction unmatched. In germline, CDR1 is SGHTA, CDR2 FQGNSA. This CDR3 has 14 amino acids. The CDR3 nucleotides read TGTGCCAGCAGCTTAGCCACAGGGGAAGAGACCCAGTACTTC. Translating gives CASSLATGEETQYF. Drawing the rest from reference TRBV7-2 and TRBJ2-5, the complete variable domain is GAGVSQSPSNKVTEKGKDVELRCDPISGHTALYWYRQSLGQGLEFLIYFQGNSAPDKSGLPSDRFSAERTGGSVSTLTIQRTQQEDSAVYLCASSLATGEETQYFGPGTRLLVL.

The rearrangement links TRBV7-9 to TRBJ2-3; 7 positions agree with TRBD2. The CDR3 is 15 residues long. With V trimmed by 3 bases and J by 2 bases, 5 bases remained unmatched. The germline V gene has CDR1 SEHNR and CDR2 FQNEAQ (reference sequence). CDR3 loop: CASSLGDYHTDTQYF. The CDR3 DNA is TGTGCCAGCAGCTTGGGGGACTACCACACAGATACGCAGTATTTT.

This clone was counted a few times. The chain joins TRBV6-5 to TRBJ2-7, with D possibly matching TRBD1 (5 bases). Germline-derived CDR1 and CDR2 are MNHEY and SVGAGI. V shed 6 bases and J shed 2 bases, with 17 bases lying between them. This CDR3 has 15 residues. CDR3 protein: CASSRPRALPYEQYF. The CDR3 nucleotides read TGTGCCAGCAGCCGCCCCAGGGCCCTCCCCTACGAGCAGTACTTC.

Remarks on this clone: Other DNA sequences from this sample encode an identical CDR3 as well. This chain uses TRBV2 with TRBJ2-5; D call uncertain. V was pared by 5 bases and J by 5 bases, with 6 bases between. The germline CDR1 and CDR2 sequences are SNHLY and FYNNEI. The CDR3 covers 11 residues. CDR3 sequence reads: CASSLQETQYF. The CDR3 DNA reads as TGTGCCAGCAGTCTTCAGGAGACCCAGTACTTC.

The chain recombines TRBV6-6 with TRBJ1-6, with D possibly matching TRBD1 (5 bases). Germline V CDR1 and CDR2: MNHNY, SVGAGI (reference sequence). The CDR3 consists of 14 residues. Trimming took 8 bases from V and 7 from J, leaving 15 bases between them. The DNA for the CDR3 is TGTGCCAGCGCCAGGACACAGTCCAATTCACCCCTCCACTTT. Amino acids: CASARTQSNSPLHF.

The genes are TRBV5-4 and TRBJ2-7, with 10 bases lining up with TRBD1. V lost 2 bases, J lost 3 bases, and 8 bases stayed unmatched. The CDR3 has 16 residues. From germline, CDR1 is SGHNT and CDR2 YYREEE (reference sequence). For the CDR3, the DNA is TGTGCCAGCAGCTTACAGACAGGGGGCGCCTACTACGAGCAGTACTTC. Protein product: CASSLQTGGAYYEQYF.

This chain links TRBV9 with TRBJ2-3; D is uncertain. V was shortened by 3 bases and J by 0 bases, with 8 bases between the two germline ends. This CDR3 region has 14 residues. Germline-derived CDR1 and CDR2 are SGDLS and YYNGEE. The CDR3 sequence: CASSAQTSTDTQYF. CDR3 nucleotides: TGTGCCAGCAGCGCCCAGACTAGCACAGATACGCAGTATTTT.

V usage is TRBV9 and J usage is TRBJ2-7; TRBD1 aligns across 9 bases. This CDR3 region has 14 residues. Germline lookup yields CDR1 SGDLS and CDR2 YYNGEE. The trim removed 3 bases at V and 4 bases at J, leaving 5 bases unmatched. The CDR3 region has the DNA TGTGCCAGCAGCGCGGACAGGGGCGAGTACGAGCAGTACTTC. Translating it yields CASSADRGEYEQYF.

In its sample, this clone was seen a few times. This chain links TRBV19 with TRBJ1-5; TRBD1 agrees at 11 bases. CDR3 length equals 17 residues. After removal of 5 bases from V and 4 bases from J, the junction contained 10 bases not matched to a gene. In germline, CDR1 is LNHDA, CDR2 SQIVND (reference sequence). CDR3 coding DNA: TGTGCCAGTAGTCGCTGGACAGGGGGCAATTGGAATCAGCCCCAGCATTTT. Protein: CASSRWTGGNWNQPQHF. Full variable domain (outside the CDR3, taken from reference TRBV19 and TRBJ1-5): DGGITQSPKYLFRKEGQNVTLSCEQNLNHDAMYWYRQDPGQGLRLIYYSQIVNDFQKGDIAEGYSVSREKKESFPLTVTSAQKNPTAFYLCASSRWTGGNWNQPQHFGDGTRLSIL.

This chain connects TRBV9 to TRBJ2-6, with TRBD1 as a possible D gene (5 bases). The V and J ends lost 3 bases and 1 base respectively, with 8 bases between them. CDR1 and CDR2 from the germline V gene are SGDLS and YYNGEE. The CDR3 contains 15 residues. CDR3 DNA sequence: TGTGCCAGCAGCGCCCAGGGTTCTGGGGCCAACGTCCTGACTTTC. Its translation: CASSAQGSGANVLTF.

The chain is built from TRBV25-1 and TRBJ1-4; 10 positions match TRBD1. Germline V CDR1 and CDR2: MGHDK, SYGVNS. Trimming took 8 bases from V and 11 from J; bases not matched to a gene: 8. This CDR3 is built from 13 residues. CDR3 in DNA: TGTGCCAGCGGGATAGCGGGACAGGGGAAACTGTTTTTT. It codes for CASGIAGQGKLFF.

The chain combines TRBV6-1 with TRBJ1-5; no reliable D call. CDR1 is MNHNS, CDR2 SASEGT, per germline. V dropped 5 bases and J dropped 6 bases, with 14 bases sitting between them. The CDR3 extends over 14 amino acids. DNA for the CDR3: TGTGCCAGCAGTCCCCCCACCCCGGGTCAGCCCCAGCATTTT. As protein: CASSPPTPGQPQHF.

This clone was counted between two and nine times. The sample carries other DNA sequences with the same CDR3. The J gene is TRBJ1-2, the V gene TRBV6-6; D unclear. Germline assignment: CDR1 MNHNY and CDR2 SVGAGI (reference sequence). There are 13 residues in the CDR3. The V end was cut by 2 bases, the J end by 2 bases, with 6 bases between. The CDR3 nucleotides read TGTGCCAGCAGTTACGGTCAGAACTATGGCTACACCTTC. Protein product: CASSYGQNYGYTF.

The DNA for the CDR3 is TGTGCCAGCAGCCCCGGGGCCTACAATGAGCAGTTCTTC. It specifies CASSPGAYNEQFF. The chain is built from TRBV11-2 and TRBJ2-1, with a weak D call TRBD2 (5 bases). The V gene lost 5 bases and the J gene lost 2 bases, with 7 bases spanning the gap. Germline CDR1 and CDR2: SGHAT and FQNNGV. This CDR3 has 13 residues. The whole variable domain, filled in from reference TRBV11-2 and TRBJ2-1, reads EAGVAQSPRYKIIEKRQSVAFWCNPISGHATLYWYQQILGQGPKLLIQFQNNGVVDDSQLPKDRFSAERLKGVDSTLKIQPAKLEDSAVYLCASSPGAYNEQFFGPGTRLTVL.

The chain combines TRBV7-2 with TRBJ1-5; tentative D call: TRBD1 (6 bases). The CDR3 is 13 amino acids. V dropped 6 bases and J dropped 9 bases, with 15 bases sitting between them. CDR1 SGHTA and CDR2 FQGNSA come from the germline V gene. In DNA, the CDR3 is TGTGCCAGCAGTAGGACAGAAGGTTTGCCCCAGCATTTT. Encoded protein: CASSRTEGLPQHF. Using reference TRBV7-2 and TRBJ1-5 for the parts outside the CDR3, the full variable domain is GAGVSQSPSNKVTEKGKDVELRCDPISGHTALYWYRQSLGQGLEFLIYFQGNSAPDKSGLPSDRFSAERTGGSVSTLTIQRTQQEDSAVYLCASSRTEGLPQHFGDGTRLSIL.

The chain employs TRBV2 and TRBJ2-7; D possibly corresponds to TRBD1 (6 bases). The CDR3 is 13 amino acids. Germline values: CDR1 SNHLY, CDR2 FYNNEI. The V end lost 5 bases, the J end lost 0 bases, and 8 bases lay between the germline ends. CDR3 region: CASSRDTSYEQYF. The CDR3 nucleotides read TGTGCCAGCAGTCGGGACACCTCCTACGAGCAGTACTTC. Complete variable domain (other parts from reference TRBV2 and TRBJ2-7): EPEVTQTPSHQVTQMGQEVILRCVPISNHLYFYWYRQILGQKVEFLVSFYNNEISEKSEIFDDQFSVERPDGSNFTLKIRSTKLEDSAMYFCASSRDTSYEQYFGPGTRLTVT.